This T cell receptor beta chain was retrieved from a study of T cells in Graves' hyperthyroidism and ophthalmopathy. The wider study: It was at initial diagnosis, before any treatment, that peripheral blood was collected.

This clonotype appeared many times. Antigen unknown. Using RNA transcripts as the source, TCR beta CDR3 regions were amplified. The HTBI primer set drove a first-round RT-PCR of the TCR CDR3. TCRdb fed the multiplex PCR reads into MiXCR, producing one record per CDR3 protein. The sample gives about 600,000 distinct CDR3 sequences, approximately 15% of which show up once; around 7% is in the top ten. Study results and caveats: Blood shared most expanded thyroid clonotypes above 0.001.

V lost 8 bases to trimming and J lost 0 bases, with 9 bases between them. This CDR3 is 13 amino acids long. Germline CDR1 reads ENHRY; CDR2 reads SYGVKD. PBMCs were sourced from roughly 10 ml fresh peripheral blood. The TCR originated in a woman aged 18-29 years with Graves' ophthalmopathy. This rearrangement joins TRBV10-3 to TRBJ2-3; the D gene is possibly TRBD2 (5 bases). The sample was blood. CDR3 nucleotides: TGTGCCATCGAGCGGAATAGCACAGATACGCAGTATTTT. Its translation is CAIERNSTDTQYF.